The entry below gives a single T cell receptor (beta chain) sequence along with its context. Sequence at one end of the junction differs from germline and may be a read error. Some clones are missing from TCRdb's copy, which holds only in-frame ones; the method was immunoSEQ multiplex PCR. In the table there are about 310,000 clones, over 75% of which are singletons. These data come from a study of blood T cell repertoires in COVID-19. Study details: The analysed material was cDNA or gDNA that came from T cells, B-cell-depleted T cells, or PBMCs.

Germline assignment: CDR1 SEHNR and CDR2 FQNEAQ (reference sequence). The length of the CDR3 is 13 residues. The sequence came from a man between 50 and 59 years old with active or convalescent COVID-19. The V and J genes are TRBV7-9 and TRBJ1-2, with TRBD1 as a possible D gene (6 bases). The sample comprised peripheral blood. DNA for the CDR3: TGTGCCAGCAGCTTGCCTCGGTCGACAGGCCTATGGTTC. It codes for CASSLPRSTGLWF.